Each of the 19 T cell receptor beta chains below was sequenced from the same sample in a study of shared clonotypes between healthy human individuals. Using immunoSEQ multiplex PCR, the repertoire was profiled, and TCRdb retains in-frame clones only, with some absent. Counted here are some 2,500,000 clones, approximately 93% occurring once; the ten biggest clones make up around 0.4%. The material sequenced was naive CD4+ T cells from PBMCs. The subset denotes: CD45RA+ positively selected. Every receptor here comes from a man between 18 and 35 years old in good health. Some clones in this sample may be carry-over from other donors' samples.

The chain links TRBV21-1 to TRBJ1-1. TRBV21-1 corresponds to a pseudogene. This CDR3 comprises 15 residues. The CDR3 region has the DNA TGTGCCAGCAGCAAGAACGAGTTCATGAACACTGAAGCTTTCTTT. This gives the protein CASSKNEFMNTEAFF.

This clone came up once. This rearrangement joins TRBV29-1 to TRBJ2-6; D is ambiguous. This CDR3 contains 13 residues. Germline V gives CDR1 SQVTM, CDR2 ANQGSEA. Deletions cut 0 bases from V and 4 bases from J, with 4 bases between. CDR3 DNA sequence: TGCAGCGTTGAAGAGTACGGGGCCAACGTCCTGACTTTC. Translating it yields CSVEEYGANVLTF.

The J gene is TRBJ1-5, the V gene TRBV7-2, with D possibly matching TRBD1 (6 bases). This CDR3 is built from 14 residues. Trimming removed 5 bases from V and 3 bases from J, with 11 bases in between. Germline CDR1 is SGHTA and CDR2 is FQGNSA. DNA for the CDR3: TGTGCCAGCAGCGAACAGGGAAACAATCAGCCCCAGCATTTT. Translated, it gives CASSEQGNNQPQHF.

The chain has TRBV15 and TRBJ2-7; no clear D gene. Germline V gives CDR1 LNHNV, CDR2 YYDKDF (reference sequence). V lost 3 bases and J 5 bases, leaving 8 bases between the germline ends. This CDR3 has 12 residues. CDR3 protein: CATSSGLDEQYF. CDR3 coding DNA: TGTGCCACCAGCAGCGGCTTGGACGAGCAGTACTTC.

The CDR3 region is CASSLLSGTETQYF. CDR3 in DNA: TGTGCCAGCAGCTTACTATCTGGGACAGAGACCCAGTACTTC. The V and J genes are TRBV7-8 and TRBJ2-5, with D perhaps assigned TRBD1 or TRBD2 (5 bases each). The germline gives CDR1 SGHVS, CDR2 FQNEAQ. V lost 2 bases to trimming and J lost 4 bases, with 11 bases between them. The CDR3 totals 14 residues.

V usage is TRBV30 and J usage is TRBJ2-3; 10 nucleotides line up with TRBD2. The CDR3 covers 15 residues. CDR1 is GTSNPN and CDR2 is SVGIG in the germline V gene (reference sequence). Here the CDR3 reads CAYSGRAGNTDTQYF. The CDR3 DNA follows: TGTGCTTACAGCGGGAGGGCCGGTAACACAGATACGCAGTATTTT.

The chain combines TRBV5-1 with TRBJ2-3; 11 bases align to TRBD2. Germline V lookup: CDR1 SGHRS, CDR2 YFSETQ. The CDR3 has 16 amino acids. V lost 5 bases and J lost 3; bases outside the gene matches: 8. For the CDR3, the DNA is TGCGCCAGCAGTCGGATAGCGGGAGGGGTGACAGATACGCAGTATTTT. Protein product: CASSRIAGGVTDTQYF.

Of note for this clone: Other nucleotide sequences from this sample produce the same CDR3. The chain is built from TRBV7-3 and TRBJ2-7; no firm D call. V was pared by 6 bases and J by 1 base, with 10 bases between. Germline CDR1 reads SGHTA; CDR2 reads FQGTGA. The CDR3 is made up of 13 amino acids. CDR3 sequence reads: CASSLRRSYEQYF. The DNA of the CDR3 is TGTGCCAGCAGTCTCCGACGGTCCTACGAGCAGTACTTC.

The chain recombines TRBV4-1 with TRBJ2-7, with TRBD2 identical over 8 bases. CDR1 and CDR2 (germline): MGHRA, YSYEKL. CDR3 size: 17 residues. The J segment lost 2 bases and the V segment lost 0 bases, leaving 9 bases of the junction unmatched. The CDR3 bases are TGCGCCAGCAGCCAAGATTCGGGGCTAGCGGGCGCCTACGAGCAGTACTTC. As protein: CASSQDSGLAGAYEQYF.

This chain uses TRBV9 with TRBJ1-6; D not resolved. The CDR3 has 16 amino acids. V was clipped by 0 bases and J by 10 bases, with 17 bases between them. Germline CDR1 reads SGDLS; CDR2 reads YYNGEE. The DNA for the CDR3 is TGTGCCAGCAGCGTAGACGAAAATCATCGTCGCTCACCCCTCCACTTT. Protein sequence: CASSVDENHRRSPLHF. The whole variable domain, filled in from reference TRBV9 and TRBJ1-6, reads DSGVTQTPKHLITATGQRVTLRCSPRSGDLSVYWYQQSLDQGLQFLIQYYNGEERAKGNILERFSAQQFPDLHSELNLSSLELGDSALYFCASSVDENHRRSPLHFGNGTRLTVT.

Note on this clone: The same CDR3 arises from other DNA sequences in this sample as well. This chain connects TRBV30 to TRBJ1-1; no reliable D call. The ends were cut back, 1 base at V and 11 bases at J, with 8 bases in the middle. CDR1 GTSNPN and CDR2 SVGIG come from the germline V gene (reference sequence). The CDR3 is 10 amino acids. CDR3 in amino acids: CAWSGGEAFF. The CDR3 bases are TGTGCCTGGAGTGGGGGTGAGGCTTTCTTT.

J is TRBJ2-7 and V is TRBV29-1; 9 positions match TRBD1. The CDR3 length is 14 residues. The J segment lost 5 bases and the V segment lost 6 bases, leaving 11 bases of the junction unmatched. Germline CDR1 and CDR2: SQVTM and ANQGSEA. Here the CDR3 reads CSVGEGTGPHEQYF. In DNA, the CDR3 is TGCAGCGTGGGGGAGGGGACAGGGCCCCACGAGCAGTACTTC.

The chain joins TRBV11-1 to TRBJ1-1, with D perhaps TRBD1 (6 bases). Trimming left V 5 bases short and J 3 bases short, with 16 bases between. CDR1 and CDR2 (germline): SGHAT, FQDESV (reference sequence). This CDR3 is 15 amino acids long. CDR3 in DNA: TGTGCCAGCAGCCTCCAATTAGGGGGGTACACTGAAGCTTTCTTT. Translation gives CASSLQLGGYTEAFF.

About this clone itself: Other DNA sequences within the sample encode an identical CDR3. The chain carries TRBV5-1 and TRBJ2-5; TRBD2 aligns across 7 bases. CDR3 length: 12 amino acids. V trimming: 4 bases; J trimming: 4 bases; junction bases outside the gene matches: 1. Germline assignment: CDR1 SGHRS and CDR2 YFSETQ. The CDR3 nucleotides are TGCGCCAGCAGCGGCGGGAGAGAGACCCAGTACTTC. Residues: CASSGGRETQYF.

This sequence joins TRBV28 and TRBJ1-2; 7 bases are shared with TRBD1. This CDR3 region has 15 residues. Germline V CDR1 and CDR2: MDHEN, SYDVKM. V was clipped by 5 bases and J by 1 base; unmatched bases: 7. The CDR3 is CASSPAGGFNYGYTF. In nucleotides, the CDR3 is TGTGCCAGCAGTCCAGCAGGGGGTTTTAACTATGGCTACACCTTC.

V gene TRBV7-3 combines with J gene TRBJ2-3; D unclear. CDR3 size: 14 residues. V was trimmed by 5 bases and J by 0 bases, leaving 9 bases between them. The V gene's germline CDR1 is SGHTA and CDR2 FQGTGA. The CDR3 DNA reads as TGTGCCAGCAGCCTATGGGGTAGCACAGATACGCAGTATTTT. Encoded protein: CASSLWGSTDTQYF.

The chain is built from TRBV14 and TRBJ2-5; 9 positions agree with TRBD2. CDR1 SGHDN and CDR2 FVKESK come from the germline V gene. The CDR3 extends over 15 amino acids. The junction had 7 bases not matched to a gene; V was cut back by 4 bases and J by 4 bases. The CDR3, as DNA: TGTGCCAGCAGCCGGCTAGCGGGATTAGGAGAGACCCAGTACTTC. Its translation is CASSRLAGLGETQYF. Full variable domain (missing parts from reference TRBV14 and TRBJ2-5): EAGVTQFPSHSVIEKGQTVTLRCDPISGHDNLYWYRRVMGKEIKFLLHFVKESKQDESGMPNNRFLAERTGGTYSTLKVQPAELEDSGVYFCASSRLAGLGETQYFGPGTRLLVL.

The CDR3 protein is CASSGGSNIGETQYF. The CDR3 DNA follows: TGTGCCAGCAGCGGGGGGTCTAACATCGGGGAGACCCAGTACTTC. The chain couples TRBV2 to TRBJ2-5; 7 bases align to TRBD2. Trimming cost V 6 bases and J 5 bases; bases outside gene matches: 12. The CDR3 covers 15 residues. In germline, CDR1 is SNHLY, CDR2 FYNNEI.

The CDR3 nucleotides are TGTGCCAGCAGTTACTCGATACTAGGAGACACAGATACGCAGTATTTT. Translated, it gives CASSYSILGDTDTQYF. The chain carries TRBV6-5 and TRBJ2-3, with D possibly TRBD2 on 5 matching bases. V was shortened by 0 bases and J by 2 bases, with 12 bases between the two germline ends. Per the germline V gene, CDR1 is MNHEY and CDR2 is SVGAGI. The CDR3 consists of 16 residues.